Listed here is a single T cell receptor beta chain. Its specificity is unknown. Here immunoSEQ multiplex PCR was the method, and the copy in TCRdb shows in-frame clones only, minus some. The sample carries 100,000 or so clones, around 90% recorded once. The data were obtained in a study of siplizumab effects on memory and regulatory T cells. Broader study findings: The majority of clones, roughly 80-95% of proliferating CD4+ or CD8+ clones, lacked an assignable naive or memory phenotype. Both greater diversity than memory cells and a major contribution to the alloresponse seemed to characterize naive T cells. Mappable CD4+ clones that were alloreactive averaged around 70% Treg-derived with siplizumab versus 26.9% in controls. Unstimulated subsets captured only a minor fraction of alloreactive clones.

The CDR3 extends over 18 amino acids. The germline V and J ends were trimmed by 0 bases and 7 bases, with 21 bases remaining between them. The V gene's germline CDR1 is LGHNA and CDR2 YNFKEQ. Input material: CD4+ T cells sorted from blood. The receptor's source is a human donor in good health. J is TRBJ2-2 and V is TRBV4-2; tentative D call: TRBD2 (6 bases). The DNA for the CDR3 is TGTGCCAGCAGCCAAGAAAGGCGGGGCTCCTTATTGATCGGGGAGCTGTTTTTT. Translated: CASSQERRGSLLIGELFF.